Following are 31 T cell receptor beta chains from one sample sequenced in a study of PD-1 blockade in classical Hodgkin lymphoma. The table came from immunoSEQ multiplex PCR; TCRdb's copy has only in-frame clones and leaves some out. The table includes approximately 58,000 clones, approximately 90% detected once. Relapses following autologous stem cell transplantation were seen in all patients, with brentuximab vedotin exposure varying. The sample was peripheral blood mononuclear cells (PBMCs), taken before the second cycle of nivolumab. The receptors originated from a human donor with classical Hodgkin lymphoma.

The chain uses TRBV27 and TRBJ2-3; no definite D call. The V gene lost 2 bases and the J gene lost 8 bases, with 5 bases spanning the gap. CDR1 is MNHEY and CDR2 is SMNVEV in the germline V gene (reference sequence). The CDR3 is 11 residues long. CDR3 in DNA: TGTGCCAGCAGTTTAAGTGTTACGCAGTATTTT. It yields the protein CASSLSVTQYF.

V and J are TRBV28 and TRBJ2-2; D gene ambiguous. CDR1 is MDHEN and CDR2 is SYDVKM in the germline V gene. Trimming pared 4 bases from V and 6 bases from J, leaving 9 bases between. The CDR3 is 13 amino acids. CDR3 protein: CASSSGPAGELFF. CDR3 DNA sequence: TGTGCCAGCAGTTCAGGCCCAGCCGGGGAGCTGTTTTTT.

The chain employs TRBV10-3 and TRBJ1-5; no firm D call. CDR3 length: 12 amino acids. Per germline, CDR1 ENHRY and CDR2 SYGVKD. Trimming left V 5 bases short and J 7 bases short, with 9 bases between. The CDR3 loop is CAISHPEQPQHF. DNA of the CDR3: TGTGCCATCAGTCATCCAGAGCAGCCCCAGCATTTT.

This chain uses TRBV5-1 with TRBJ1-6; 9 positions match TRBD1. With V trimmed by 0 bases and J by 9 bases, 7 bases remained unmatched. From germline, CDR1 is SGHRS and CDR2 YFSETQ. CDR3 size: 16 residues. The CDR3 spells CASSLGTDRGGSPLHF. CDR3 bases: TGCGCCAGCAGCTTGGGAACGGACAGGGGTGGTTCACCCCTCCACTTT.

The chain recombines TRBV4-2 with TRBJ1-4; D uncertain. The V end lost 4 bases, the J end lost 0 bases, and 12 bases lay between the germline ends. Germline V gives CDR1 LGHNA, CDR2 YNFKEQ. This CDR3 has 16 amino acids. The CDR3 region has the DNA TGTGCCAGCAGCCCTAGCCCGTTGGCAACTAATGAAAAACTGTTTTTT. Translating it yields CASSPSPLATNEKLFF.

The J gene is TRBJ2-5, the V gene TRBV6-5; 7 nucleotides align to TRBD1. J gave up 5 bases and V 6 bases, and 9 bases lay outside the gene matches. The germline gives CDR1 MNHEY, CDR2 SVGAGI. There are 14 residues in the CDR3. This chain's CDR3 is CASREQGQAETQYF. The DNA for the CDR3 is TGTGCCAGCAGGGAACAGGGGCAGGCGGAGACCCAGTACTTC.

The CDR3 protein is CAWRPGGGEKLFF. The CDR3 region has the DNA TGTGCCTGGAGGCCAGGGGGTGGGGAAAAACTGTTTTTT. The chain links TRBV30 to TRBJ1-4; TRBD1 matches 7 bases. V dropped 3 bases and J dropped 8; count of bases not matched to a gene: 6. Germline assignment: CDR1 GTSNPN and CDR2 SVGIG (reference sequence). The CDR3 is 13 residues long. Complete variable domain (other parts from reference TRBV30 and TRBJ1-4): SQTIHQWPATLVQPVGSPLSLECTVEGTSNPNLYWYRQAAGRGLQLLFYSVGIGQISSEVPQNLSASRPQDRQFILSSKKLLLSDSGFYLCAWRPGGGEKLFFGSGTQLSVL.

The chain employs TRBV19 and TRBJ2-1; no clear D gene. This CDR3 has 14 residues. Germline V gene data show CDR1 as LNHDA and CDR2 as SQIVND (reference sequence). Trimming took off 3 bases at V and 0 bases at J, with 6 bases between the two ends. CDR3 protein: CASSIVSSYNEQFF. Written as DNA, the CDR3 is TGTGCCAGTAGTATTGTGAGCTCCTACAATGAGCAGTTCTTC.

The rearrangement uses TRBV7-6 and TRBJ1-1; D unresolved. In germline, CDR1 is SGHVS, CDR2 FNYEAQ. CDR3 size: 13 residues. Trimming left V 6 bases short and J 3 bases short, with 11 bases between. The chain's CDR3 is CASSSIGDTEAFF. For the CDR3, the DNA is TGTGCCAGCAGTTCGATCGGGGACACTGAAGCTTTCTTT.

V gene TRBV19 combines with J gene TRBJ1-4, with D possibly being TRBD1 (5 bases). CDR1 is LNHDA and CDR2 is SQIVND in the germline V gene (reference sequence). Trimming removed 2 bases at V and 5 bases at J, with 9 bases between. The CDR3 covers 14 residues. CDR3 in amino acids: CASSIWDFNEKLFF. In nucleotides, the CDR3 is TGTGCCAGTAGTATATGGGACTTCAATGAAAAACTGTTTTTT.

The chain employs TRBV6-5 and TRBJ1-2; 12 bases are shared with TRBD1. The trim removed 5 bases at V and 4 bases at J, leaving 5 bases unmatched. In germline, CDR1 is MNHEY, CDR2 SVGAGI. This CDR3 comprises 15 residues. The CDR3 sequence: CASSQGTGGSYGYTF. The CDR3 bases are TGTGCCAGCAGTCAGGGGACAGGGGGCAGCTATGGCTACACCTTC.

V is TRBV19 and J is TRBJ2-4; D remains unclear. Trimming cost V 5 bases and J 0 bases, with 17 bases left between them. Germline CDR1 and CDR2: LNHDA and SQIVND (reference sequence). This CDR3 contains 17 residues. Written as DNA, the CDR3 is TGTGCCAGTAGTGTGCGTACGGCAGCACTAGCCAAAAACATTCAGTACTTC. This sequence encodes CASSVRTAALAKNIQYF.

The J gene is TRBJ2-3, the V gene TRBV29-1; 8 nucleotides align to TRBD2. Trimming took 4 bases from V and 2 from J; bases not matched to a gene: 8. CDR1 is SQVTM, CDR2 ANQGSEA, per germline. This CDR3 is 15 amino acids long. CDR3 protein: CSVVASGGSTDTQYF. DNA for the CDR3: TGCAGCGTTGTAGCGAGCGGGGGTTCCACAGATACGCAGTATTTT.

This chain links TRBV7-9 with TRBJ2-3, with D unclear. The V gene's germline CDR1 is SEHNR and CDR2 FQNEAQ (reference sequence). Trimming took off 1 base at V and 3 bases at J, with 11 bases between the two ends. This CDR3 region has 15 residues. The DNA of the CDR3 is TGTGCCAGCAGCTTAGTGGGCAGTGGGACAGATACGCAGTATTTT. This encodes CASSLVGSGTDTQYF.

The count of this clone is one. The chain joins TRBV29-1 to TRBJ2-2, with 10 bases that match TRBD2. Germline CDR1 reads SQVTM; CDR2 reads ANQGSEA. V lost 4 bases to trimming and J lost 2 bases; unmatched junction nucleotides: 7. The CDR3 runs 16 residues. As DNA, the CDR3 is TGCAGCGTTGTGTCCAGCGGGAGGGCCAACACCGGGGAGCTGTTTTTT. Translated: CSVVSSGRANTGELFF.

CDR3 coding DNA: TGTGCCAGCAGCTCACCGGGACAGGGGTTCTCAGATACGCAGTATTTT. It yields the protein CASSSPGQGFSDTQYF. This chain connects TRBV27 to TRBJ2-3; TRBD1 matches at 10 bases. This CDR3 spans 16 amino acids. Per germline, CDR1 MNHEY and CDR2 SMNVEV (reference sequence). V shed 6 bases, J shed 4 bases, and the junction held 10 bases outside the gene matches.

This chain joins TRBV14 and TRBJ2-6, with 12 bases matching TRBD2. With 0 bases clipped from V and 0 bases from J, the junction kept 6 bases outside the gene matches. The CDR3 length is 20 residues. The germline gives CDR1 SGHDN, CDR2 FVKESK. Written as DNA, the CDR3 is TGTGCCAGCAGCCAAGATCCAGGACTAGCGGGGCACTCTGGGGCCAACGTCCTGACTTTC. Protein product: CASSQDPGLAGHSGANVLTF.

The chain couples TRBV5-6 to TRBJ1-2, with 8 bases fitting TRBD1. After removal of 3 bases from V and 8 bases from J, the junction contained 12 bases not matched to a gene. CDR1 and CDR2 (germline): SGHDT, YYEEEE. This CDR3 region has 15 residues. CDR3 protein: CASSSSTGAFGGYTF. The CDR3, as DNA: TGTGCCAGCAGCTCCTCGACAGGGGCATTTGGAGGCTACACCTTC.

The V call is TRBV10-3, the J call TRBJ2-7; 11 bases match TRBD1. Per germline, CDR1 ENHRY and CDR2 SYGVKD. V lost 6 bases and J lost 3; bases outside the gene matches: 7. This CDR3 comprises 15 residues. The CDR3 DNA reads as TGTGCCATCAGCGGTGGGACAGGGGGAAACTACGAGCAGTACTTC. Translating it yields CAISGGTGGNYEQYF.

J is TRBJ1-1 and V is TRBV5-6, with TRBD1 as a possible D gene (5 bases). The CDR3 is made up of 18 amino acids. V shed 5 bases and J shed 4 bases, with 27 bases lying between them. The V gene's germline CDR1 is SGHDT and CDR2 YYEEEE. CDR3: CASRPWGGLALLPTEAFF. The CDR3 nucleotides are TGTGCCAGCAGGCCGTGGGGGGGTTTAGCCCTCCTCCCCACTGAAGCTTTCTTT.

The rearrangement links TRBV9 to TRBJ1-5; D gene uncertain. This CDR3 region has 15 residues. The germline V gene encodes CDR1 SGDLS and CDR2 YYNGEE. V dropped 1 base and J dropped 0 bases, with 8 bases sitting between them. The CDR3 DNA reads as TGTGCCAGCAGCGTACGAGGTAATAGCAATCAGCCCCAGCATTTT. The encoded protein is CASSVRGNSNQPQHF.

This chain joins TRBV28 and TRBJ2-7; TRBD2 aligns across 8 bases. The CDR3 covers 19 residues. V lost 4 bases, J lost 0 bases, and 17 bases stayed unmatched. CDR1 and CDR2 from the germline V gene are MDHEN and SYDVKM. Written as DNA, the CDR3 is TGTGCCAGCAGTTCCCTCGGGGGCCTAGCGGGCACCAGCTCCTACGAGCAGTACTTC. It yields the protein CASSSLGGLAGTSSYEQYF.

The gene calls are TRBV14 and TRBJ2-3; TRBD2 is a possible D gene (6 bases). The CDR3 extends over 16 amino acids. Per the germline V gene, CDR1 is SGHDN and CDR2 is FVKESK. The V end lost 4 bases, the J end lost 2 bases, and 16 bases lay between the germline ends. DNA for the CDR3: TGTGCCAGCAGCCGTTTAACGGGAGATCCCACAGATACGCAGTATTTT. Residues: CASSRLTGDPTDTQYF.

This chain connects TRBV5-4 to TRBJ1-5; D is unclear. The V end was cut by 3 bases, the J end by 3 bases, with 4 bases between. This CDR3 is built from 12 residues. In germline, CDR1 is SGHNT, CDR2 YYREEE (reference sequence). The CDR3 DNA sequence: TGTGCCAGCAGCTCCCCCAATCAGCCCCAGCATTTT. It specifies CASSSPNQPQHF.

This chain connects TRBV6-6 to TRBJ1-1, with TRBD1 as a possible D gene (5 bases). Trimming shortened V by 2 bases and J by 2 bases, and 15 bases separated the two germline ends. This CDR3 contains 16 residues. The germline V gene encodes CDR1 MNHNY and CDR2 SVGAGI (reference sequence). CDR3 DNA sequence: TGTGCCAGCAGTTACCCCCCCGGGACGGTAAACACTGAAGCTTTCTTT. Protein product: CASSYPPGTVNTEAFF.

V usage is TRBV27 and J usage is TRBJ2-7, with D possibly being TRBD2 (5 bases). This CDR3 spans 15 amino acids. Germline assignment: CDR1 MNHEY and CDR2 SMNVEV (reference sequence). The V and J ends lost 6 bases and 2 bases respectively, with 17 bases between them. The CDR3 region is CASREVDRGPYEQYF. CDR3 sequence (DNA): TGTGCCAGCAGGGAGGTAGACCGTGGGCCCTACGAGCAGTACTTC.

This chain links TRBV7-9 with TRBJ2-5, with D possibly matching TRBD2 (5 bases). CDR3 length: 12 amino acids. V was shortened by 1 base and J by 10 bases, with 10 bases between the two germline ends. In germline, CDR1 is SEHNR, CDR2 FQNEAQ (reference sequence). CDR3 sequence (DNA): TGTGCCAGCAGCTTAGTACCAGAGGGCCAGTACTTC. Protein: CASSLVPEGQYF.

This clone was found once. The chain is built from TRBV9 and TRBJ2-7; TRBD2 aligns across 7 bases. The CDR3 runs 15 residues. V dropped 4 bases and J dropped 5; count of bases not matched to a gene: 12. CDR1 and CDR2 (germline): SGDLS, YYNGEE. In nucleotides, the CDR3 is TGTGCCAGCAGCCCCCCTGGGGGAGGGCCCCACGAGCAGTACTTC. This sequence encodes CASSPPGGGPHEQYF.

The chain carries TRBV11-2 and TRBJ1-6; D is ambiguous. The CDR3 spans 14 residues. Germline CDR1 reads SGHAT; CDR2 reads FQNNGV. V lost 1 base and J lost 3, with 4 bases in between. The CDR3 protein is CASSLVSYNSPLHF. CDR3 in DNA: TGTGCCAGCAGCTTAGTGAGCTATAATTCACCCCTCCACTTT. The whole variable domain, remainder taken from reference TRBV11-2 and TRBJ1-6, is EAGVAQSPRYKIIEKRQSVAFWCNPISGHATLYWYQQILGQGPKLLIQFQNNGVVDDSQLPKDRFSAERLKGVDSTLKIQPAKLEDSAVYLCASSLVSYNSPLHFGNGTRLTVT.

The rearrangement joins TRBV7-2 to TRBJ2-3; no clear D. Trimming removed 6 bases at V and 7 bases at J, with 11 bases between. The CDR3 spans 12 residues. From germline, CDR1 is SGHTA and CDR2 FQGNSA. CDR3 in amino acids: CASRSPPHTQYF. Here the CDR3 DNA reads TGTGCCAGCAGATCACCCCCGCATACGCAGTATTTT.

The chain links TRBV4-1 to TRBJ2-7; D not resolved. CDR3 size: 13 residues. The V gene lost 0 bases and the J gene lost 4 bases, with 7 bases spanning the gap. In germline, CDR1 is MGHRA, CDR2 YSYEKL. CDR3 residues: CASSQELHYEQYF. In DNA, the CDR3 is TGCGCCAGCAGCCAAGAATTACATTACGAGCAGTACTTC.